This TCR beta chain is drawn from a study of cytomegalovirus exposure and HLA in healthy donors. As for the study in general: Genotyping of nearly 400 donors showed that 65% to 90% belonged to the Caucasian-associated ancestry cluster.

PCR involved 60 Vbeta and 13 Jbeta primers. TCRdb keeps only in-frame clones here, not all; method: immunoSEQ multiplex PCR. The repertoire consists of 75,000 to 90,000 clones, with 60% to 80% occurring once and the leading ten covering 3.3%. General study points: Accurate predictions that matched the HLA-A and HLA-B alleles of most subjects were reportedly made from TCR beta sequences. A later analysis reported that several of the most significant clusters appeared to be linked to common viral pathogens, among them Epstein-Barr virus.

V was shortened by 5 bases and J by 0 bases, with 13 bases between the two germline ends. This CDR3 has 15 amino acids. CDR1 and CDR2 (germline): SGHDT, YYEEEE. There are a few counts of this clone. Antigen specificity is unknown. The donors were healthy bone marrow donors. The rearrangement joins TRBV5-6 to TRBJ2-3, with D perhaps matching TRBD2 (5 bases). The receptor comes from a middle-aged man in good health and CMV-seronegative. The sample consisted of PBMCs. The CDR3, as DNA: TGTGCCAGCAGTCGAACGGGGTCTAGCACAGATACGCAGTATTTT. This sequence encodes CASSRTGSSTDTQYF.